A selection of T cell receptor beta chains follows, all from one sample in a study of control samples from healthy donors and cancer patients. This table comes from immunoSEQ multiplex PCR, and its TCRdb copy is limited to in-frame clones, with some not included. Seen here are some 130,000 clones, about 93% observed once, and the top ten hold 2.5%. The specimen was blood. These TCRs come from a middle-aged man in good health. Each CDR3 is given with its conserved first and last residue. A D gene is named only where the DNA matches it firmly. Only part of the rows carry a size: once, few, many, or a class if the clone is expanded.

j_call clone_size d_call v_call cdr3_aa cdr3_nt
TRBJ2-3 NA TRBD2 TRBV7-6 CASSSRTSGGLTDTQYF TGTGCCAGCAGCTCCAGGACTAGCGGGGGGCTGACAGATACGCAGTATTTT
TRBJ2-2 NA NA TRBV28 CASYLGRGRGTGELFF TGTGCCAGCTATCTAGGGAGGGGGAGGGGGACCGGGGAGCTGTTTTTT
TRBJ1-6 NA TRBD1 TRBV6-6 CASIDYRDRGNSPLHF TGTGCCAGCATTGATTACCGGGACAGGGGTAACTCACCCCTCCACTTT
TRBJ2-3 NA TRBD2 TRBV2 CASSEARVLAGFADTQYF TGTGCCAGCAGTGAAGCAAGGGTCCTAGCGGGGTTCGCAGATACGCAGTATTTT
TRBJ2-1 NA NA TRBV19 CATARDRDGDNEQFF TGTGCCACCGCCCGTGACCGGGACGGAGACAATGAGCAGTTCTTC
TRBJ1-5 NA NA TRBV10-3 CAISAYGDSNQPQHF TGTGCCATCAGTGCCTATGGGGATAGCAATCAGCCCCAGCATTTT
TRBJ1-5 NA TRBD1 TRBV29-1 CSATQGDSNQPQHF TGCAGCGCAACACAGGGGGATAGCAATCAGCCCCAGCATTTT
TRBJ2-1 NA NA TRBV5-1 CASSLSGNEQFF TGCGCCAGCAGCCTATCGGGGAATGAGCAGTTCTTC
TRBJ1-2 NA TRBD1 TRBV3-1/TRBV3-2 CASSQDLNRGNGYTF TGTGCCAGCAGCCAAGATTTAAACAGGGGGAACGGCTACACCTTC
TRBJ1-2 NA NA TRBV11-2 CASSLVGGVYGYTF TGTGCCAGCAGCTTAGTGGGCGGCGTCTATGGCTACACCTTC
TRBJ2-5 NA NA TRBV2 CASNSVGETQYF TGTGCCAGCAACTCGGTAGGGGAGACCCAGTACTTC
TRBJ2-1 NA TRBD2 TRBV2 CASCRGVYNEQFF TGTGCCAGTTGTCGGGGGGTTTACAATGAGCAGTTCTTC
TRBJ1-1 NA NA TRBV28 CASRPAGNEAFF TGTGCCAGCAGGCCGGCTGGTAATGAAGCTTTCTTT
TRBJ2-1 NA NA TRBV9 CASSATGTNYNEQFF TGTGCCAGCAGCGCTACCGGGACAAACTACAATGAGCAGTTCTTC
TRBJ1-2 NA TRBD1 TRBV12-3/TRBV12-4 CASSRQGAYGYTF TGTGCCAGCAGTCGACAGGGGGCGTATGGCTACACCTTC
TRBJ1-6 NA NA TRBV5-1 CASSLDAHNNSPLHF TGCGCCAGCAGCTTGGATGCACATAATAATTCACCCCTCCACTTT
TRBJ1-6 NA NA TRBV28 CASSLARGGNSPLHF TGTGCCAGCAGTTTAGCTCGGGGCGGGAATTCACCCCTCCACTTT
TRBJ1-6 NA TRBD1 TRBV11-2 CASSLVRGNNSPLHF TGTGCCAGCAGCTTAGTCAGGGGGAATAATTCACCCCTCCACTTT
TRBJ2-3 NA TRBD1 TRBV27 CASSLRAPGQVSSVSQYF TGTGCCAGCAGTTTAAGAGCCCCGGGACAGGTTTCTTCAGTCTCGCAGTATTTT
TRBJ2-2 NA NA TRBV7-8 CASSLWAQTGELFF TGTGCCAGCAGCTTATGGGCTCAGACCGGGGAGCTGTTTTTT
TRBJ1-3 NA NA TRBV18 CASSPPSQSGNTIYF TGTGCCAGCTCACCACCGTCCCAGTCGGGAAACACCATATATTTT
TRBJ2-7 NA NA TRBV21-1 CASSKRAGQGAGEQYF TGTGCCAGCAGCAAAAGAGCGGGGCAGGGGGCGGGAGAGCAGTACTTC
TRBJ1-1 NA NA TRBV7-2 CASRISRAGTNTEAFF TGTGCCAGCAGAATCAGTCGGGCCGGGACGAACACTGAAGCTTTCTTT
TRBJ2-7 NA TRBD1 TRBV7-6 CASSSRTGRSYEQYF TGTGCCAGCAGCTCCAGGACAGGTCGCTCCTACGAGCAGTACTTC
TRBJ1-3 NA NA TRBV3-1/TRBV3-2 CASSQDIPGTGNTIYF TGTGCCAGCAGCCAAGATATCCCAGGCACTGGAAACACCATATATTTT
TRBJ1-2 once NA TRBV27 CASSPPGRTYYGYTF TGTGCCAGCAGTCCTCCGGGACGGACTTACTATGGCTACACCTTC
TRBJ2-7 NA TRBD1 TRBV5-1 CASSLDLDRKYF TGCGCCAGCAGCTTGGATCTGGACAGGAAATACTTC
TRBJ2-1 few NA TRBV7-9 CASSPNPAYNEQFF TGTGCCAGCAGCCCCAATCCCGCTTACAATGAGCAGTTCTTC
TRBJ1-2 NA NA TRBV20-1 CSAPWDAGYTF TGCAGTGCTCCCTGGGACGCGGGCTACACCTTC
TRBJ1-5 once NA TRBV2 CASSEGRNQPQHF TGTGCCAGCAGTGAGGGGCGGAATCAGCCCCAGCATTTT
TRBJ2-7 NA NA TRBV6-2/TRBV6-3 CASSYTYEQYF TGTGCCAGCAGTTACACATACGAGCAGTACTTC
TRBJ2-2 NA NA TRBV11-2 CASSRVGVNTGELFF TGTGCCAGCAGCCGAGTCGGGGTGAACACCGGGGAGCTGTTTTTT
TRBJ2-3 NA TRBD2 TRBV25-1 CASSRGGTDTQYF TGTGCCAGCAGTCGGGGGGGGACAGATACGCAGTATTTT
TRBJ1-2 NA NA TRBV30 CAWSEGLLHYGYTF TGTGCCTGGAGTGAGGGACTCTTACACTATGGCTACACCTTC
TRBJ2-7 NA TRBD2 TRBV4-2 CASSEALAGGYEQYF TGTGCCAGCAGCGAAGCCCTAGCGGGGGGCTACGAGCAGTACTTC
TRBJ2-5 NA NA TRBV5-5 CASSLQIAGAQETQYF TGTGCCAGCAGCTTGCAGATTGCGGGGGCTCAAGAGACCCAGTACTTC
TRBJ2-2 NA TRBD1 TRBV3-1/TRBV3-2 CASSQDRTGWNTGELFF TGTGCCAGCAGCCAGGACAGGACAGGGTGGAACACCGGGGAGCTGTTTTTT
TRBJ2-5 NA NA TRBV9 CASSPPGAEETQYF TGTGCCAGCAGCCCTCCGGGGGCCGAAGAGACCCAGTACTTC
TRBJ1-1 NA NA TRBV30 CAQPGPGNTEAFF TGTGCCCAACCGGGACCGGGGAACACTGAAGCTTTCTTT
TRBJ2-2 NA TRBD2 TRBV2 CASSGEGYTGELFF TGTGCCAGCAGCGGGGAGGGATACACCGGGGAGCTGTTTTTT
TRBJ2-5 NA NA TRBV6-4 CASSRVLGETQYF TGTGCCAGCAGTCGGGTGTTGGGAGAGACCCAGTACTTC